The 15 T cell receptor beta chains in this list originate from one sample, sequenced in a study of response to subunit inactivated influenza vaccine. MiXCR, run by TCRdb on the RT-PCR reads, gives a single entry per CDR3 protein. The sample has a few hundred thousand distinct CDR3 sequences, about 11% seen once. These data were likewise used in another study, on T cells expressing NK-cell markers. That source adds: In generating TCR beta cDNA, 5'RACE template switching with UMIs was used.

The sample in question was PBMCs from blood, obtained on the day of vaccination. These receptors came from a man between 45 and 60 years old who received an inactivated influenza vaccine.

The table lists this clonotype with many counts. This chain connects TRBV12-3 or TRBV12-4 to TRBJ2-2; D is perhaps TRBD1 or TRBD2 (5 bases each). The V end lost 5 bases, the J end lost 1 base, and 17 bases lay between the germline ends. CDR3 length: 17 amino acids. The CDR3 region is CASSLSGRVGNTGELFF. In DNA, the CDR3 is TGTGCCAGCAGTCTAAGCGGCAGGGTGGGGAACACCGGGGAGCTGTTTTTT.

There are a few counts of this clonotype. This chain uses TRBV11-2 with TRBJ2-7; 7 bases agree with TRBD1. The V gene end was trimmed by 1 base and the J gene end by 5 bases; junction bases not matched to a gene: 8. Per germline, CDR1 SGHAT and CDR2 FQNNGV. This CDR3 has 15 amino acids. The CDR3 nucleotides are TGTGCCAGCAGCTTAGCGTTCAGGGGGTTAAACGAGCAGTACTTC. It translates to CASSLAFRGLNEQYF.

The chain carries TRBV20-1 and TRBJ2-5, with TRBD2 as a possible D gene (5 bases). Trimming removed 3 bases from V and 2 bases from J, with 10 bases in between. Germline CDR1 is DFQATT and CDR2 is SNEGSKA (reference sequence). The CDR3 runs 13 residues. The CDR3 is CSASRRTQETQYF. Written as DNA, the CDR3 is TGCAGTGCTAGCCGCCGGACTCAAGAGACCCAGTACTTC.

There are a few counts of this clonotype. The rearrangement joins TRBV5-1 to TRBJ2-4; 9 nucleotides agree with TRBD1. Losses at the gene ends were 5 bases for V and 11 bases for J; bases not matched to a gene: 14. Per germline, CDR1 SGHRS and CDR2 YFSETQ. This CDR3 comprises 15 residues. CDR3 protein: CASSKTGTGQFVQYF. The CDR3 DNA sequence: TGCGCCAGCAGTAAAACCGGGACAGGGCAGTTCGTTCAGTACTTC.

The table lists this clonotype with many counts. This chain joins TRBV7-2 and TRBJ1-2; 8 nucleotides line up with TRBD1. CDR3 size: 16 residues. CDR1 and CDR2 from the germline V gene are SGHTA and FQGNSA. The V and J ends lost 0 bases and 0 bases, in that order; junction bases with no gene match: 3. In DNA, the CDR3 is TGTGCCAGCAGCTTAGCGGGGACAGGCGCTAACTATGGCTACACCTTC. Its protein is CASSLAGTGANYGYTF.

This clonotype was picked up a small number of times. The chain is built from TRBV4-1 and TRBJ2-1; 8 nucleotides line up with TRBD2. J gave up 4 bases and V 1 base, and 6 bases lay outside the gene matches. The germline gives CDR1 MGHRA, CDR2 YSYEKL. The CDR3 consists of 16 residues. As DNA, the CDR3 is TGCGCCAGCAGCCAAGCTGAACTAGCGGAATACAATGAGCAGTTCTTC. Translation gives CASSQAELAEYNEQFF.

Written as DNA, the CDR3 is TGCGCCAGCAGCTTCGGACAGCTAATATACACAGATACGCAGTATTTT. It encodes CASSFGQLIYTDTQYF. The genes are TRBV5-1 and TRBJ2-3, with D perhaps matching TRBD1 (6 bases). The CDR3 has 16 amino acids. CDR1 is SGHRS and CDR2 is YFSETQ in the germline V gene. The V end lost 2 bases, the J end lost 2 bases, and 15 bases lay between the germline ends. Using reference TRBV5-1 and TRBJ2-3 for the parts outside the CDR3, the full variable domain is KAGVTQTPRYLIKTRGQQVTLSCSPISGHRSVSWYQQTPGQGLQFLFEYFSETQRNKGNFPGRFSGRQFSNSRSEMNVSTLELGDSALYLCASSFGQLIYTDTQYFGPGTRLTVL.

The chain carries TRBV20-1 and TRBJ2-7; TRBD1 matches 9 bases. J lost 4 bases, V lost 5 bases, and 9 bases had no gene match. Germline values: CDR1 DFQATT, CDR2 SNEGSKA (reference sequence). The CDR3 has 14 residues. CDR3 nucleotides: TGCAGTGCTGGGGAGGGGACAGGGCAATACGAGCAGTACTTC. It encodes CSAGEGTGQYEQYF.

CDR3 coding DNA: TGTGCCAGCAGCGCCGACAGACTGGTCAACACCGGGGAGCTGTTTTTT. The encoded protein is CASSADRLVNTGELFF. V usage is TRBV7-9 and J usage is TRBJ2-2, with a possible D match to TRBD1 (5 bases). The CDR3 length is 16 residues. In germline, CDR1 is SEHNR, CDR2 FQNEAQ (reference sequence). Trimming cost V 5 bases and J 2 bases, with 15 bases left between them.

This clonotype has a count of ten or more. This chain joins TRBV6-1 and TRBJ2-7, with 7 bases matching TRBD2. The germline V gene has CDR1 MNHNS and CDR2 SASEGT. This CDR3 contains 16 residues. The junction had 15 bases not matched to a gene; V was cut back by 6 bases and J by 4 bases. The CDR3 here is CASSIMGVAGIYEQYF. CDR3 bases: TGTGCCAGCAGCATAATGGGAGTAGCGGGCATTTACGAGCAGTACTTC.

The chain recombines TRBV7-2 with TRBJ2-1, with D perhaps given as TRBD1 or TRBD2 (5 bases each). Germline CDR1 is SGHTA and CDR2 is FQGNSA. The CDR3 contains 13 residues. Trimming pared 1 base from V and 10 bases from J, leaving 11 bases between. The CDR3 DNA is TGTGCCAGCAGCTTAGACCCCGGGGCAGAGCAGTTCTTC. It yields the protein CASSLDPGAEQFF. Combining the CDR3 with reference TRBV7-2 and TRBJ2-1 gives the whole variable domain GAGVSQSPSNKVTEKGKDVELRCDPISGHTALYWYRQSLGQGLEFLIYFQGNSAPDKSGLPSDRFSAERTGGSVSTLTIQRTQQEDSAVYLCASSLDPGAEQFFGPGTRLTVL.

The chain couples TRBV20-1 to TRBJ2-7, with 9 bases that match TRBD1. The CDR3 runs to 14 residues. The germline V gene encodes CDR1 DFQATT and CDR2 SNEGSKA (reference sequence). The V gene end was trimmed by 4 bases and the J gene end by 1 base; junction bases not matched to a gene: 5. The CDR3 DNA is TGCAGTGCTACAGTTGGACAGGGGTCCTACGAGCAGTACTTC. Residues: CSATVGQGSYEQYF.

At least ten counts were recorded for this clonotype. A read error may produce the germline difference seen at one junction end. J is TRBJ2-3 and V is TRBV5-1, with 8 positions matching TRBD2. CDR3 length: 15 amino acids. Germline CDR1 reads SGHRS; CDR2 reads YFSETQ. The CDR3 protein is CASSLAGRSTDTQYF. For the CDR3, the DNA is TGTGCCAGCAGCTTAGCGGGAAGGAGCACAGATACGCAGTATTTT.

Many counts were recorded for this clonotype. The V gene is TRBV11-2, the J gene TRBJ2-2; D not certain. Germline V gene lookup returns CDR1 SGHAT and CDR2 FQNNGV. Between the trimmed V and J ends, which lost 5 bases and 7 bases, there was a span of 8 bases. The CDR3 is 12 residues long. The CDR3 DNA follows: TGTGCCAGCAGCCCACCCGTCGGGGAGCTGTTTTTT. Residues: CASSPPVGELFF.

In this sample, this clonotype turned up many times. V is TRBV4-2 and J is TRBJ1-6, with D possibly matching TRBD1 (5 bases). Per germline, CDR1 LGHNA and CDR2 YNFKEQ. The CDR3 is made up of 15 amino acids. V was pared by 2 bases and J by 10 bases, with 15 bases between. DNA of the CDR3: TGTGCCAGCAGCCAAAGGACACTAGGAACCTCACCCCTCCACTTT. This sequence encodes CASSQRTLGTSPLHF.